Below, 10 T cell receptor beta chains from the same sample are listed, as sequenced in a study of cytomegalovirus exposure and HLA in healthy donors. Primers included in the PCR were 60 Vbeta and 13 Jbeta primers. Clones were read by immunoSEQ multiplex PCR, and TCRdb kept only the in-frame ones, dropping some. This table holds around 130,000 clones, over 6.5% found once. Specimen: PBMCs. These receptors originate from a middle-aged woman in good health and CMV-seropositive.

V and J are TRBV29-1 and TRBJ1-1; TRBD1 aligns across 8 bases. Germline V gene sequence: CDR1 SQVTM, CDR2 ANQGSEA. This CDR3 comprises 12 residues. The V gene end was trimmed by 7 bases and the J gene end by 1 base; junction bases not matched to a gene: 2. The CDR3 nucleotides read TGCAGCGCCGGACAGGGGAACACTGAAGCTTTCTTT. Its protein is CSAGQGNTEAFF.

This clone was seen a handful of times. V usage is TRBV19 and J usage is TRBJ1-5, with a possible D match to TRBD1 (5 bases). Germline lookup yields CDR1 LNHDA and CDR2 SQIVND (reference sequence). Trimming removed 0 bases at V and 1 base at J, with 10 bases between. The CDR3 runs 16 residues. The CDR3 loop reads CASSIEEGRSNQPQHF. CDR3 DNA: TGTGCCAGTAGTATAGAGGAGGGACGGAGCAATCAGCCCCAGCATTTT.

A few counts support this clone. The CDR3 loop is CASRVRGLGELFF. DNA of the CDR3: TGTGCCAGCAGGGTCAGGGGGCTCGGGGAGCTGTTTTTT. The rearrangement uses TRBV2 and TRBJ2-2, with 8 bases identical to TRBD1. The CDR3 extends over 13 amino acids. Germline V CDR1 and CDR2: SNHLY, FYNNEI. V lost 6 bases and J lost 7; bases outside the gene matches: 4. Looking up the rest from reference TRBV2 and TRBJ2-2 gives the full variable domain: EPEVTQTPSHQVTQMGQEVILRCVPISNHLYFYWYRQILGQKVEFLVSFYNNEISEKSEIFDDQFSVERPDGSNFTLKIRSTKLEDSAMYFCASRVRGLGELFFGEGSRLTVL.

This clone was detected only a few times. Relative to the germline gene, one junction end is altered; a read error may explain this. This sequence joins TRBV6-1 and TRBJ2-1; D might be TRBD2 (6 bases). The CDR3 spans 15 residues. Germline CDR1 and CDR2: MNHNS and SASEGT. The CDR3 reads CASTEEAGQSDEQFF. The CDR3 DNA reads TGTGCCAGCACTGAAGAGGCGGGGCAGTCCGATGAGCAGTTCTTC.

The chain uses TRBV5-1 and TRBJ1-6; no firm D call. V lost 4 bases to trimming and J lost 7 bases, with 12 bases between them. Germline loops: CDR1 SGHRS, CDR2 YFSETQ. The CDR3 contains 14 residues. CDR3 protein: CASSPREENSPLHF. Here the CDR3 DNA reads TGCGCCAGCAGCCCCCGGGAGGAAAATTCACCCCTCCACTTT.

This clone was recorded a few times. A junction boundary mismatches the germline segment, possibly from a read error. The same CDR3 is also encoded by other DNA sequences in this sample. The chain couples TRBV18 to TRBJ1-5, with TRBD1 matching 8 bases. Germline assignment: CDR1 KGHSH and CDR2 LQKENI. This CDR3 is 17 amino acids long. The CDR3 loop is CASSPPTGGYSNQPQHF. The CDR3 DNA reads as TGTGCCAGCTCACCACCCACAGGGGGTTATAGCAATCAGCCCCAGCACTTT.

This clone turned up a few times. This sequence joins TRBV7-2 and TRBJ1-5, with 8 positions matching TRBD1. The CDR3 has 15 residues. The ends lost 6 bases at V and 0 bases at J; junction bases unmatched: 4. Germline CDR1 is SGHTA and CDR2 is FQGNSA. CDR3 coding DNA: TGTGCCAGCAGTTACAGGGGGGGTAGCAATCAGCCCCAGCATTTT. Its translation is CASSYRGGSNQPQHF.

The V and J genes are TRBV29-1 and TRBJ1-2, with TRBD1 matching 10 bases. The germline V gene encodes CDR1 SQVTM and CDR2 ANQGSEA. Germline trimming cut 5 bases from V and 6 bases from J; bases unmatched to any gene: 3. This CDR3 spans 12 amino acids. CDR3 nucleotides: TGCAGCGTTTCCGGGACAGGGGATGGCTACACCTTC. Its protein is CSVSGTGDGYTF. The whole variable domain, filled in from reference TRBV29-1 and TRBJ1-2, reads SAVISQKPSRDICQRGTSLTIQCQVDSQVTMMFWYRQQPGQSLTLIATANQGSEATYESGFVIDKFPISRPNLTFSTLTVSNMSPEDSSIYLCSVSGTGDGYTFGSGTRLTVV.

J is TRBJ2-7 and V is TRBV6-1, with D perhaps matching TRBD2 (6 bases). The CDR3 sequence is 14 residues long. From germline, CDR1 is MNHNS and CDR2 SASEGT. Trimming took 7 bases from V and 5 from J, leaving 18 bases between them. The CDR3 loop reads CASKVAGTLDEQYF. The CDR3 DNA follows: TGTGCCAGCAAAGTGGCAGGGACTCTAGACGAGCAGTACTTC.

This clone was counted only a few times. The V gene is TRBV7-6, the J gene TRBJ1-2; TRBD1 agrees at 9 bases. The CDR3 consists of 14 residues. Germline V gene sequence: CDR1 SGHVS, CDR2 FNYEAQ. The V segment lost 5 bases and the J segment 4 bases; nucleotides outside the gene matches: 5. The CDR3 bases are TGTGCCAGCAGCCCAAGGACAGGGGTCTATGGCTACACCTTC. Protein product: CASSPRTGVYGYTF.